These 23 T cell receptor beta chains share one sample of origin, sequenced in a study of blood T cell repertoires in COVID-19. TCRdb's copy holds only in-frame clones and misses some; the assay was immunoSEQ multiplex PCR. This table has 55,000 to 65,000 clones, around 90% appearing once. Sequencing was done on a sample of peripheral blood. Receptors were obtained from a human donor in a cohort sampled during active COVID-19.

The chain links TRBV12-5 to TRBJ2-7; TRBD2 is a possible D gene (5 bases). CDR3 length: 15 residues. Trimming pared 4 bases from V and 2 bases from J, leaving 15 bases between. Germline-derived CDR1 and CDR2 are LGHNT and FRNRAP. CDR3 residues: CASGSLPGSPYEQYF. The CDR3 DNA is TGTGCTAGTGGTTCTCTTCCGGGGAGCCCCTACGAGCAGTACTTC.

The chain recombines TRBV5-1 with TRBJ2-1; 7 bases are a match to TRBD1. Germline CDR1 is SGHRS and CDR2 is YFSETQ. The CDR3 contains 15 residues. The ends lost 4 bases at V and 8 bases at J; junction bases unmatched: 12. The CDR3 is CASSGAGQARDEQFF. CDR3 nucleotide sequence: TGCGCCAGCAGCGGGGCTGGACAGGCCCGCGATGAGCAGTTCTTC.

The rearrangement joins TRBV29-1 to TRBJ1-1, with D perhaps matching TRBD1 (6 bases). CDR3 length equals 15 residues. V was cut by 3 bases and J by 2 bases, with 16 bases left in between. The V gene's germline CDR1 is SQVTM and CDR2 ANQGSEA. Here the CDR3 reads CSVEEGAGVNTEAFF. CDR3 nucleotides: TGCAGCGTTGAGGAAGGTGCAGGGGTCAACACTGAAGCTTTCTTT.

The V call is TRBV2, the J call TRBJ2-7; 8 nucleotides match TRBD1. V lost 2 bases, J lost 11 bases, and 2 bases stayed unmatched. The CDR3 extends over 11 amino acids. Germline assignment: CDR1 SNHLY and CDR2 FYNNEI. The CDR3 is CASSEMGQEYF. In DNA, the CDR3 is TGTGCCAGCAGTGAAATGGGACAGGAGTACTTC. The full variable domain, its missing parts supplied by reference TRBV2 and TRBJ2-7, is EPEVTQTPSHQVTQMGQEVILRCVPISNHLYFYWYRQILGQKVEFLVSFYNNEISEKSEIFDDQFSVERPDGSNFTLKIRSTKLEDSAMYFCASSEMGQEYFGPGTRLTVT.

CDR3 region: CASSPETDLYEQYF. CDR3 in DNA: TGTGCCAGCAGCCCCGAGACGGACTTATACGAGCAGTACTTC. V is TRBV5-4 and J is TRBJ2-7; maybe TRBD2 (5 bases). Trimming left V 4 bases short and J 4 bases short, with 15 bases between. This CDR3 has 14 residues. Germline V gene sequence: CDR1 SGHNT, CDR2 YYREEE (reference sequence).

The chain links TRBV11-1 to TRBJ2-7; D is possibly TRBD2 (6 bases). The V end was cut by 7 bases, the J end by 3 bases, with 13 bases between. The CDR3 sequence is 13 residues long. Per the germline V gene, CDR1 is SGHAT and CDR2 is FQDESV (reference sequence). This CDR3 is CASNRGGVYEQYF. The CDR3 region has the DNA TGTGCCAGCAATCGAGGAGGGGTCTACGAGCAGTACTTC.

The rearrangement joins TRBV28 to TRBJ2-5; tentatively, D is TRBD2 (6 bases). The CDR3 is 15 amino acids. Germline CDR1 MDHEN, CDR2 SYDVKM. Deletions cut 4 bases from V and 2 bases from J, with 14 bases between. The CDR3 loop is CASSSPGTHQETQYF. CDR3 DNA: TGTGCCAGCAGTTCTCCTGGGACTCATCAAGAGACCCAGTACTTC.

The chain recombines TRBV11-2 with TRBJ1-1; 8 nucleotides agree with TRBD1. The CDR3 consists of 12 residues. Trimming at V came to 1 base and at J to 11 bases, leaving 3 bases not matched to a gene. CDR1 is SGHAT and CDR2 is FQNNGV in the germline V gene. CDR3: CASSLGTGRAFF. Here the CDR3 DNA reads TGTGCCAGCAGCTTAGGGACAGGGCGGGCTTTCTTT. The full variable domain, completed using reference TRBV11-2 and TRBJ1-1, is EAGVAQSPRYKIIEKRQSVAFWCNPISGHATLYWYQQILGQGPKLLIQFQNNGVVDDSQLPKDRFSAERLKGVDSTLKIQPAKLEDSAVYLCASSLGTGRAFFGQGTRLTVV.

The chain carries TRBV7-2 and TRBJ2-7; D might be TRBD2 (5 bases). Trimming cost V 1 base and J 3 bases, with 19 bases left between them. The CDR3 covers 17 residues. Germline CDR1 is SGHTA and CDR2 is FQGNSA. CDR3 coding DNA: TGTGCCAGCAGCTTAGTCCTCACTAGTTGGGAAAACTACGAGCAGTACTTC. It specifies CASSLVLTSWENYEQYF.

The chain couples TRBV6-5 to TRBJ1-2; 7 nucleotides match TRBD1. Germline V CDR1 and CDR2: MNHEY, SVGAGI. The CDR3 covers 15 residues. With 6 bases clipped from V and 8 bases from J, the junction kept 15 bases outside the gene matches. CDR3 in amino acids: CASSGADRALGGYTF. CDR3 nucleotide sequence: TGTGCCAGCAGCGGGGCAGACAGGGCCTTAGGAGGCTACACCTTC.

V and J are TRBV28 and TRBJ2-2; 7 nucleotides agree with TRBD1. Trimming took 6 bases from V and 1 from J; bases not matched to a gene: 5. The CDR3 loop spans 15 amino acids. In germline, CDR1 is MDHEN, CDR2 SYDVKM. CDR3 sequence: CASSAGGWNTGELFF. CDR3 nucleotides: TGTGCCAGCAGCGCAGGGGGATGGAACACCGGGGAGCTGTTTTTT.

The J gene is TRBJ2-7, the V gene TRBV2; D is unresolved. Germline V gene lookup returns CDR1 SNHLY and CDR2 FYNNEI. This CDR3 is built from 13 residues. V was trimmed by 1 base and J by 2 bases, leaving 6 bases between them. This CDR3 reads CASSEDMTYEQYF. CDR3 DNA: TGTGCCAGCAGTGAAGACATGACCTACGAGCAGTACTTC.

There are a few counts of this clone. DNA of the CDR3: TGCGCCAGCGGAGCGGGAGGAACGTACGAGCAGTACTTC. This sequence encodes CASGAGGTYEQYF. This chain links TRBV4-3 with TRBJ2-7, with 9 nucleotides matching TRBD2. This CDR3 has 13 amino acids. Per germline, CDR1 LGHNA and CDR2 YSLEER. V gave up 8 bases and J gave up 4 bases; unmatched junction bases: 6.

This rearrangement joins TRBV19 to TRBJ2-5; TRBD1 matches 9 bases. V lost 5 bases, J lost 4 bases, and 2 bases stayed unmatched. Per germline, CDR1 LNHDA and CDR2 SQIVND (reference sequence). The CDR3 totals 13 residues. The CDR3 reads CASSDRGGETQYF. DNA of the CDR3: TGTGCCAGTAGTGACAGGGGGGGAGAGACCCAGTACTTC. The variable domain in full, completed from reference TRBV19 and TRBJ2-5, reads DGGITQSPKYLFRKEGQNVTLSCEQNLNHDAMYWYRQDPGQGLRLIYYSQIVNDFQKGDIAEGYSVSREKKESFPLTVTSAQKNPTAFYLCASSDRGGETQYFGPGTRLLVL.

The V gene is TRBV18, the J gene TRBJ1-1; possible D gene TRBD1, 5 bases. The germline CDR1 and CDR2 sequences are KGHSH and LQKENI. The CDR3 runs to 15 residues. V was clipped by 0 bases and J by 4 bases, with 12 bases between them. Here the CDR3 reads CASSPPGRGGTEAFF. For the CDR3, the DNA is TGTGCCAGCTCACCACCGGGACGGGGGGGCACTGAAGCTTTCTTT. The full variable domain, completed using reference TRBV18 and TRBJ1-1, is NAGVMQNPRHLVRRRGQEARLRCSPMKGHSHVYWYRQLPEEGLKFMVYLQKENIIDESGMPKERFSAEFPKEGPSILRIQQVVRGDSAAYFCASSPPGRGGTEAFFGQGTRLTVV.

The rearrangement joins TRBV13 to TRBJ2-1; 10 bases align to TRBD2. The CDR3 spans 17 residues. V lost 4 bases to trimming and J lost 3 bases; unmatched junction nucleotides: 9. Looked up from germline, CDR1 is PRHDT and CDR2 is FYEKMQ (reference sequence). The DNA of the CDR3 is TGTGCCAGCAGCTCCAGAAAAACTAGCGGGAACTACAATGAGCAGTTCTTC. Its translation is CASSSRKTSGNYNEQFF.

This clone has only one observation. The rearrangement joins TRBV21-1 to TRBJ2-1; the D call in the table, TRBD1, was not verified against the DNA. TRBV21-1 is a pseudogene locus. CDR3 length equals 15 residues. The CDR3 loop is CASSKERTVFDEQFF. The DNA for the CDR3 is TGTGCCAGCAGCAAAGAGCGGACAGTTTTCGATGAGCAGTTCTTC.

V is TRBV3-1 (or the pseudogene TRBV3-2) and J is TRBJ2-1; TRBD2 matches at 9 bases. From germline, CDR1 is LGHDT and CDR2 YNNKEL (reference sequence). V trimming: 1 base; J trimming: 9 bases; junction bases outside the gene matches: 16. This CDR3 is 18 amino acids long. CDR3: CASSQAVKTSGSRVEQFF. The CDR3 coding sequence is TGTGCCAGCAGCCAAGCCGTCAAGACTAGCGGATCAAGGGTTGAGCAGTTCTTC.

This chain uses TRBV6-6 with TRBJ2-7, with D tentatively TRBD2 (6 bases). The V end was cut by 5 bases, the J end by 6 bases, with 29 bases between. The CDR3 totals 18 residues. CDR1 and CDR2 from the germline V gene are MNHNY and SVGAGI (reference sequence). The CDR3 sequence: CASSPELGGFKSGSEQYF. The CDR3 coding sequence is TGTGCCAGCAGTCCCGAGCTCGGAGGCTTTAAGAGCGGGTCCGAGCAGTACTTC.

This sequence joins TRBV3-1 (or the pseudogene TRBV3-2) and TRBJ1-1, with D possibly being TRBD1 (5 bases). Deletions cut 2 bases from V and 4 bases from J, with 11 bases between. The germline CDR1 and CDR2 sequences are LGHDT and YNNKEL (reference sequence). The CDR3 is made up of 14 amino acids. CDR3 DNA sequence: TGTGCCAGCAGCCAATACGCAAGGGGCACTGAAGCTTTCTTT. This translates into CASSQYARGTEAFF.

The chain carries TRBV4-3 and TRBJ2-4, with 7 positions matching TRBD2. This CDR3 comprises 18 residues. V lost 1 base and J lost 2; bases outside the gene matches: 11. Germline V gene data show CDR1 as LGHNA and CDR2 as YSLEER. The DNA for the CDR3 is TGCGCCAGCAGCCAAGTTGCAAGGGGACTAATGTCCAAAAACATTCAGTACTTC. Its translation is CASSQVARGLMSKNIQYF.

The table lists this clone with a count of one. The gene calls are TRBV23-1 and TRBJ2-1; 8 positions agree with TRBD1. TRBV23-1 is an ORF, and what it does is uncertain. This CDR3 is 16 amino acids long. V gave up 8 bases and J gave up 3 bases; unmatched junction bases: 12. The CDR3 coding sequence is TGCGCCAGCTATCCGGACCGGGACAGGCGCTACAATGAGCAGTTCTTC. Amino acids: CASYPDRDRRYNEQFF.

The chain recombines TRBV27 with TRBJ1-6; no reliable D call. V was pared by 6 bases and J by 7 bases, with 16 bases between. The CDR3 has 15 amino acids. Germline CDR1 is MNHEY and CDR2 is SMNVEV (reference sequence). In nucleotides, the CDR3 is TGTGCCAGCAGCACAAGCTTCCGGGGAAATTCACCCCTCCACTTT. Amino acid sequence: CASSTSFRGNSPLHF.